This passage covers 10 T cell receptor beta chains from one sample sequenced in a study of cytomegalovirus exposure and HLA in healthy donors. It was with 60 Vbeta and 13 Jbeta primers that the PCR ran. Here immunoSEQ multiplex PCR was the method, and the copy in TCRdb shows in-frame clones only, minus some. The data show more than 110,000 clones, 65% to 80% seen once. The sample was PBMCs. The receptors were gathered from a male donor in good health and CMV-seronegative.

The chain employs TRBV30 and TRBJ1-2; D is ambiguous. The V end was cut by 7 bases, the J end by 4 bases, with 19 bases between. Germline lookup yields CDR1 GTSNPN and CDR2 SVGIG (reference sequence). This CDR3 has 14 residues. In DNA, the CDR3 is TGTGCCTCCCCGGAAAACAGTCCTATCTATGGCTACACCTTC. Translating it yields CASPENSPIYGYTF.

Turning to this clone: Other nucleotide sequences in the sample specify the same CDR3. V and J are TRBV27 and TRBJ1-2; D is undetermined. CDR1 and CDR2 (germline): MNHEY, SMNVEV (reference sequence). Trimming removed 3 bases at V and 2 bases at J, with 7 bases between. This CDR3 is built from 13 residues. This CDR3 is CASSLRENYGYTF. CDR3 DNA sequence: TGTGCCAGCAGTTTGAGAGAGAACTATGGCTACACCTTC.

This clone showed up just once. The chain joins TRBV15 to TRBJ2-7; 9 bases fit TRBD1. Per germline, CDR1 LNHNV and CDR2 YYDKDF (reference sequence). This CDR3 is 14 amino acids long. Germline trimming cut 5 bases from V and 5 bases from J; bases unmatched to any gene: 7. This CDR3 is CATSGDRVLHEQYF. The DNA for the CDR3 is TGTGCCACCAGCGGGGACAGGGTTCTCCACGAGCAGTACTTC.

The genes are TRBV10-2 and TRBJ1-2; D is possibly TRBD1 (6 bases). The V end lost 2 bases, the J end lost 5 bases, and 18 bases lay between the germline ends. Germline values: CDR1 WSHSY, CDR2 SAAADI. The CDR3 runs 16 residues. CDR3 DNA: TGCGCCAGCAGTGAGGGGGGGGCCAGGATGATTTATGGCTACACCTTC. Residues: CASSEGGARMIYGYTF.

The chain joins TRBV7-2 to TRBJ2-7; the match to TRBD2 covers 7 bases. Germline V gene data show CDR1 as SGHTA and CDR2 as FQGNSA. Trimming cost V 5 bases and J 5 bases; bases outside gene matches: 6. The CDR3 has 13 amino acids. The CDR3 bases are TGTGCCAGCAGCCGCAGACTAGCCCACGAGCAGTACTTC. Protein sequence: CASSRRLAHEQYF.

This clone turned up a few times. The chain couples TRBV5-8 to TRBJ2-1; 9 nucleotides agree with TRBD2. The CDR3 spans 16 residues. Germline V gives CDR1 SGHTS, CDR2 YDEGEE. Trimming took 5 bases from V and 0 from J; bases not matched to a gene: 6. The CDR3 is CASSIYSGSSYNEQFF. CDR3 nucleotides: TGTGCCAGCAGTATTTATAGCGGGAGCTCCTACAATGAGCAGTTCTTC.

The rearrangement links TRBV6-6 to TRBJ1-1, with a possible D match to TRBD1 (5 bases). The CDR3 totals 13 residues. V was shortened by 6 bases and J by 3 bases, with 11 bases between the two germline ends. Germline V gene lookup returns CDR1 MNHNY and CDR2 SVGAGI (reference sequence). The CDR3 protein is CASRDAGYTEAFF. The DNA for the CDR3 is TGTGCCAGCAGAGACGCAGGGTACACTGAAGCTTTCTTT.

This clone appeared once. The rearrangement uses TRBV5-4 and TRBJ2-5; 10 bases line up with TRBD1. This CDR3 is built from 15 residues. The germline CDR1 and CDR2 sequences are SGHNT and YYREEE (reference sequence). The junction had 4 bases not matched to a gene; V was cut back by 3 bases and J by 2 bases. CDR3 residues: CASSSGQGTQETQYF. The CDR3 DNA is TGTGCCAGCAGCTCGGGACAGGGGACGCAAGAGACCCAGTACTTC.

The chain's CDR3 is CASSPDRVEVTEAFF. CDR3 DNA: TGTGCCAGCTCACCAGACAGGGTAGAGGTTACTGAAGCTTTCTTT. The chain combines TRBV18 with TRBJ1-1; 7 bases agree with TRBD1. With 2 bases clipped from V and 5 bases from J, the junction kept 8 bases outside the gene matches. CDR1 is KGHSH, CDR2 LQKENI, per germline. The CDR3 runs to 15 residues.

This clone was seen only a few times. The chain links TRBV18 to TRBJ2-3; 11 bases match TRBD2. Looked up from germline, CDR1 is KGHSH and CDR2 is LQKENI. Trimming at V came to 4 bases and at J to 4 bases, leaving 13 bases not matched to a gene. The length of the CDR3 is 18 residues. The CDR3 protein is CASSQQGAGLAGADTQYF. The CDR3 DNA sequence: TGTGCCAGCTCACAGCAGGGGGCCGGACTAGCGGGTGCAGATACGCAGTATTTT.